These 8 T cell receptor beta chains were sequenced from one sample in a study of untreated major depressive disorder. Study-wide points: Compared with controls, depressed patients showed more TRBV05-01 (Vbeta 5.1) usage in CD4+ T cells.

The data were produced by immunoSEQ multiplex PCR, yet TCRdb's version contains in-frame clones alone and is incomplete. The sample lists around 13,000 clones; 90% to 95% were seen once. Their cognate antigens are unknown. The specimen was CD4+ T cells from PBMCs. The receptors shown here come from a woman in her 30s with major depressive disorder.

The chain combines TRBV9 with TRBJ1-4; TRBD1 matches 8 bases. Trimming removed 0 bases from V and 8 bases from J; junction bases left unmatched: 6. CDR1 is SGDLS, CDR2 YYNGEE, per germline. The CDR3 length is 15 residues. The CDR3 reads CASSVGWQGAEKLFF. DNA of the CDR3: TGTGCCAGCAGCGTAGGCTGGCAGGGGGCAGAAAAACTGTTTTTT.

The chain uses TRBV4-1 and TRBJ1-4; D unresolved. Trimming stripped 4 bases from V and 5 bases from J, with 20 bases between. The CDR3 loop spans 17 amino acids. CDR1 and CDR2 from the germline V gene are MGHRA and YSYEKL. The CDR3 protein is CASSLRLDTQKNEKLFF. CDR3 coding DNA: TGCGCCAGCAGCCTCCGTCTCGATACCCAGAAGAATGAAAAACTGTTTTTT.

The V and J genes are TRBV5-1 and TRBJ1-2, with D uncertain. This CDR3 has 14 amino acids. V was pared by 3 bases and J by 7 bases, with 16 bases between. Germline V gene sequence: CDR1 SGHRS, CDR2 YFSETQ. In nucleotides, the CDR3 is TGCGCCAGCAGCTCCCCCGGACGGGTACCTGGCTACACCTTC. Translated: CASSSPGRVPGYTF.

The gene calls are TRBV7-2 and TRBJ2-3; D call uncertain. The germline gives CDR1 SGHTA, CDR2 FQGNSA. This CDR3 has 11 residues. Deletions cut 5 bases from V and 7 bases from J, with 7 bases between. The CDR3 reads CASSLTNTQYF. CDR3 bases: TGTGCCAGCAGCCTAACGAATACGCAGTATTTT.

This clone was seen once. The chain couples TRBV5-1 to TRBJ2-7, with 7 nucleotides matching TRBD1. The length of the CDR3 is 14 residues. V shed 4 bases and J 3 bases; nucleotides not matched to a gene: 7. Germline assignment: CDR1 SGHRS and CDR2 YFSETQ. The CDR3 DNA follows: TGCGCCAGCAGCCAACAGGGGAGTTTCTACGAGCAGTACTTC. It encodes CASSQQGSFYEQYF. The entire variable domain, with the rest obtained from reference TRBV5-1 and TRBJ2-7, is as follows: KAGVTQTPRYLIKTRGQQVTLSCSPISGHRSVSWYQQTPGQGLQFLFEYFSETQRNKGNFPGRFSGRQFSNSRSEMNVSTLELGDSALYLCASSQQGSFYEQYFGPGTRLTVT.

V gene TRBV14 combines with J gene TRBJ1-2, with 8 bases aligning to TRBD1. This CDR3 contains 15 residues. Looked up from germline, CDR1 is SGHDN and CDR2 is FVKESK. The J segment lost 3 bases and the V segment lost 4 bases, leaving 7 bases of the junction unmatched. CDR3 sequence: CASSLGQGRDYGYTF. CDR3 nucleotide sequence: TGTGCCAGCAGCCTAGGACAGGGAAGGGACTATGGCTACACCTTC.

The chain employs TRBV29-1 and TRBJ1-2, with D possibly matching TRBD1 (5 bases). CDR1 and CDR2 (germline): SQVTM, ANQGSEA. Trimming stripped 4 bases from V and 7 bases from J, with 22 bases between. This CDR3 spans 15 amino acids. CDR3 nucleotides: TGCAGCGTTGCTGGGGTTCCGGGGGGACGAAGTGGCTACACCTTC. Its protein is CSVAGVPGGRSGYTF.

V and J are TRBV10-3 and TRBJ2-7; 14 nucleotides match TRBD2. CDR1 is ENHRY, CDR2 SYGVKD, per germline. After removal of 10 bases from V and 3 bases from J, the junction contained 11 bases not matched to a gene. CDR3 length equals 16 residues. The CDR3 coding sequence is TGTGCCACCGCCGGGACTAGCGGGAGTTCGGTCTACGAGCAGTACTTC. This codes for CATAGTSGSSVYEQYF.